The clone carrying this TCR beta chain was observed at least ten times. Aged 18 to 65, the patients with hyperthyroidism had under 2 months' duration and were newly diagnosed. Isolation of PBMCs was performed using around 9.5 ml of fresh peripheral blood. These data originate in a study of Graves' ophthalmopathy and Graves' hyperthyroidism. This CDR3 spans 12 amino acids. Germline V gives CDR1 DFQATT, CDR2 SNEGSKA (reference sequence). V gave up 5 bases and J gave up 0 bases; unmatched junction bases: 0. RNA transcripts were the source from which TCR beta CDR3 regions were amplified. Second-round multiplex PCR came after a first-round RT-PCR that employed HTBI primers. Each CDR3 protein gets one entry after TCRdb re-called the multiplex PCR reads with MiXCR. This table has some 350,000 distinct CDR3 sequences, 17% appearing once.

This clonotype was sampled from an adult woman with stable Graves' hyperthyroidism. The V gene is TRBV20-1, the J gene TRBJ2-7, with 8 bases aligning to TRBD1. The sequenced material came from peripheral blood. CDR3 protein: CSAGQGSYEQYF. CDR3 in DNA: TGCAGTGCTGGACAGGGCTCCTACGAGCAGTACTTC.